This TCR beta chain comes out of a study of shared clonotypes between healthy human individuals (dated by TCRdb to the early 2020s). At the level of the whole study: A couple of women and a few men aged 18 to 49 years were included in the cohort. For each donor, CD4 naive and CD4 memory were each run on three plates, CD8 naive on two plates, and CD8 memory on one plate. Blood TCR repertoires of 5 or 6 healthy adults were deeply sequenced to estimate repertoire size and the extent of clonotype sharing between individuals. To increase sequencing depth and limit assay-specific biases, TCR repertoire library preparation and sequencing were carried out by different laboratories using diverse techniques. Leukapheresis yielded between about 0.9 and 10 billion PBMCs per donor.

Details on this clone: It lacks a known antigen. No qualities accompany the bases; no much larger clone lies one base away.

Using the deep immunoSEQ assay, multiplex PCR amplified TCR CDR3 regions from genomic DNA. Genomic DNA extracted from each cell subset was distributed evenly over all wells of several immunoSEQ 96-well plates, and each plate served as one replicate. For sorted subsets, 200 to 250 ng of genomic DNA, equivalent to some 30,000 T cell genomes, went into each replicate PCR. Purified libraries were quantified with a Qubit 3.0 fluorometer, sized on a Bioanalyzer 2100, and re-quantified with the KAPA Library Quantification kit. Every immunoSEQ 96-well plate was sequenced on a separate single-read 150-cycle Illumina NextSeq 550 flow cell. For the original study's pipeline: Because the immunoSEQ output included only junctional sequences and no quality scores, the filtering could not be the same as the filtering used for full-length reads. To assign V/J genes and CDR3, sequences were annotated against IMGT germline references using PyIR, a Python wrapper for IgBLAST v1.9. Reads were filtered out if the reads had weak V/J assignments (E-value above 1e-6), no CDR3, stop codons, out-of-frame junctions, or ambiguous translated residues. V3J clonotypes were defined as sequences sharing the same inferred V gene, J gene, and CDR3 amino acid sequence. Percentage overlap between repertoires was computed as shared unique clonotypes divided by the size of the smaller repertoire. RTK rarefaction, the Chao1 estimator, and Recon v2.1 estimates of unobserved clonotypes were used to assess repertoire richness. Generation probabilities were computed with OLGA for all TCRbeta clonotypes obtained by the gDNA method from a handful of donors. This immuneACCESS table, as held by TCRdb, lists in-frame sequences with V and J called but not all clones. Of the missing ones, under half trace to an unresolved V gene in checked studies; the others have no known cause. V and J calls and clone size are given by that table; D and trimming were obtained from the DNA. Present in this sample are almost 700,000 clones, 92% of which were seen just once. The ten most abundant clones make up approximately 25% of the sample.

CD8 naive samples consisted of CD45RO-negative cells that were positively selected for CCR7, yielding a CD45RA+CCR7+ population without TemRA cells. Donors were healthy HIV-negative adults with no recently reported acute infections or vaccinations. Every donor was a Caucasian adult living in Nashville, Tennessee, USA. Blood was collected by leukapheresis, and PBMCs were isolated by Ficoll-Histopaque density gradient centrifugation and then cryopreserved in liquid nitrogen vapor phase. Analytical flow cytometry was used to check the purity and quantity of every magnetically sorted T cell population. Each sorted fraction had its genomic DNA isolated and then quantified by UV absorbance on a Nanodrop 2000c. Overall study results and their limits: Only blood was sampled, and tissue TCR repertoires likely differ from those in blood. Clonotypes shared by all four sorted-subset donors showed higher generation probabilities than non-shared clonotypes. Larger estimated clonotype richness was generally found for naive subsets than for memory subsets. Because the study included a small number of donors, the genetic and exposure-history diversity represented was limited. Even with the large sequencing depth, rarefaction of the sorted-subset datasets indicated that sequencing was incomplete. When a few donors were compared, the shared fraction of clonotypes was around 5% for naive CD4, approximately 3.5% for naive CD8, 2% to 2.5% for memory CD4, and 0.3% to 0.5% for memory CD8. Based on pairwise subsampling, the degree of clonotype sharing among donors was expected to be affected by sequencing depth.

The sequence was obtained from a man aged 25 to 40 in good health. The sequenced sample consisted of naive CD8+ T cells sorted from blood. According to the study, the label for this sample's cell subset or site signals: CD45RA+CCR7+.

CDR3 protein: CASSDLDEVTHEQFF. The DNA sequence follows: TGTGCCAGCAGTGACCTAGATGAAGTTACGCATGAGCAGTTCTTC. The sequence is built from TRBV6-4 and TRBJ2-1; no D gene call is confident. The germline ends are 16 bases apart after V is trimmed by 2 bases and J by 8 bases. CDR1 and CDR2 (MRHNA, SNTAGT) derive from the germline V gene. The cysteine opens and the phenylalanine closes a CDR3 of 15 amino acids. Only the CDR3 region is kept as DNA, spanning 45 bases read in frame from base 1.